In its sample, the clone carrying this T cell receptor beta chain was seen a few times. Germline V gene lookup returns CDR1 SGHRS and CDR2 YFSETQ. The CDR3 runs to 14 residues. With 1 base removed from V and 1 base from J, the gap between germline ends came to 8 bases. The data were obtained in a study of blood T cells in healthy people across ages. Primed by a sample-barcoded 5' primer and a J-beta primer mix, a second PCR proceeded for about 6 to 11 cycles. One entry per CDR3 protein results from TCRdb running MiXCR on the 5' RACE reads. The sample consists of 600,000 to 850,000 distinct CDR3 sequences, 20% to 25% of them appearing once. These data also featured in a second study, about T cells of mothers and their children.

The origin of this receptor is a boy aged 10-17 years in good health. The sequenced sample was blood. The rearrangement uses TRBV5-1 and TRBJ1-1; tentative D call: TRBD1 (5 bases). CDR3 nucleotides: TGCGCCAGCAGCTTGCAGGGACGGAACACTGAAGCTTTCTTT. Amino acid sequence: CASSLQGRNTEAFF.